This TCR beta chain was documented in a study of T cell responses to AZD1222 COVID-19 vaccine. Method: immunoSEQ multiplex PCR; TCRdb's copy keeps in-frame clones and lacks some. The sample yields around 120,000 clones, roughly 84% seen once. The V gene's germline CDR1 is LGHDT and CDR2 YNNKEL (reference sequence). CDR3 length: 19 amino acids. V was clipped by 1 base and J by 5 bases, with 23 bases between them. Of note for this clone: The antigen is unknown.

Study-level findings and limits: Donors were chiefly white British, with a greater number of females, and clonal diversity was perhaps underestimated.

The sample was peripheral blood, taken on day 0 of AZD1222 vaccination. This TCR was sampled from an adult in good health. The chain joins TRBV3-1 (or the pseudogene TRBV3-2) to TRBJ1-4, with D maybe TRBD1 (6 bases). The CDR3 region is CASSQARGGQQAGNEKLFF. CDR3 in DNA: TGTGCCAGCAGCCAAGCGCGGGGGGGACAACAGGCAGGGAATGAAAAACTGTTTTTT.